The clone carrying this TCR beta chain was observed at least ten times. This sample is part of a study of early T cells in non-severe SARS-CoV-2 infection. As for the study in general: Chains from this unsorted whole-blood bulk RNA could not be paired.

Each cDNA molecule carried a unique molecular identifier. TCRdb ran MiXCR on the 5' RACE reads and lists one entry per CDR3 protein. The data contain roughly 28,000 distinct CDR3 sequences, 3.5% to 5% of them seen just once; the ten biggest clones take up roughly 5.5%. The CDR3 spans 18 residues. Trimming left V 4 bases short and J 1 base short, with 20 bases between. The germline V gene encodes CDR1 SGHNT and CDR2 YYREEE (reference sequence). The source is an adult who was a healthcare worker with PCR-confirmed SARS-CoV-2 infection or an uninfected control (not recorded which). The V call is TRBV5-4, the J call TRBJ1-4, with no clear D. Sequenced sample: whole blood. The CDR3 DNA is TGTGCCAGCAGCCCCGGCGGGCAGGCCCCCCAAACTAATGAAAAACTGTTTTTT. It yields the protein CASSPGGQAPQTNEKLFF.